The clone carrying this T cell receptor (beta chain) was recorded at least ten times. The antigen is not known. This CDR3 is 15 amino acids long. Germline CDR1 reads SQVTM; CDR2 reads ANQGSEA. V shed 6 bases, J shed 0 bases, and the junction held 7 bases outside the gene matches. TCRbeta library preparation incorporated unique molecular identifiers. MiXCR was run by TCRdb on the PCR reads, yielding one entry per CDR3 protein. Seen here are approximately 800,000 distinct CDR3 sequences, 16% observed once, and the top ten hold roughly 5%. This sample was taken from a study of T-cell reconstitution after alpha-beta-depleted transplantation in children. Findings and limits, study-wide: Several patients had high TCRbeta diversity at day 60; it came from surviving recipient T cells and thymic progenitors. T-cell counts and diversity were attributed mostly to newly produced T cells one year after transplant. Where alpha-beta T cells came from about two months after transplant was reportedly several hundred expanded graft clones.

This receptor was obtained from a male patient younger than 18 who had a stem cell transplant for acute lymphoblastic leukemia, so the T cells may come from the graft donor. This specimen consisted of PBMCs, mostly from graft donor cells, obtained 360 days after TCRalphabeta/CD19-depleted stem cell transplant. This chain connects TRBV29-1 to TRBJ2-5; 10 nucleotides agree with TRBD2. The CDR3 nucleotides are TGCAGCGTAGCCCCGGGACTAGCGTACCAAGAGACCCAGTACTTC. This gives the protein CSVAPGLAYQETQYF.